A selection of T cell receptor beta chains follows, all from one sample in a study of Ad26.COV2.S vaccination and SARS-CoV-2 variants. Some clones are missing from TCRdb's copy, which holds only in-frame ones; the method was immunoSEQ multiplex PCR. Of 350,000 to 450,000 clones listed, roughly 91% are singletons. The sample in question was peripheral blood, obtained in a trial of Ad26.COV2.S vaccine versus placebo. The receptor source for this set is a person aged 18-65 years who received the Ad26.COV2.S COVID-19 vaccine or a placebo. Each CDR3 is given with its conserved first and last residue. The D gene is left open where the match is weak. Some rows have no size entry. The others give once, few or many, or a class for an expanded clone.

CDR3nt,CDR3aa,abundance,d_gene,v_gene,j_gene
TGTGCCAGCAGCTTATCCGCTAGCCAACCTACAGATACGCAGTATTTT,CASSLSASQPTDTQYF,.,.,TRBV7-2,TRBJ2-3
TGCAGCGTTGGAAGGGGGGAAAATGAGCAGTTCTTC,CSVGRGENEQFF,.,.,TRBV29-1,TRBJ2-1
TGTGCCAGCAGCTTTTTCCCCAGGGTAGGCTCCTACAATGAGCAGTTCTTC,CASSFFPRVGSYNEQFF,.,.,TRBV11-2,TRBJ2-1
TGTGCCAGCAGCAAACCGGGGGGCTTGAACACTGAAGCTTTCTTT,CASSKPGGLNTEAFF,.,.,TRBV7-6,TRBJ1-1
TGTGCCAGCTCCCGGACAACGCTCTACAATGAGCAGTTCTTC,CASSRTTLYNEQFF,.,.,TRBV11-3,TRBJ2-1
TGTGCCAGCAGTGGTCGGACTACCACGTACCAAGAGACCCAGTACTTC,CASSGRTTTYQETQYF,.,.,TRBV6-1,TRBJ2-5
TGCGCCAGCAGCTTGGGTTGGGTTTCGCTCCAAGAGACCCAGTACTTC,CASSLGWVSLQETQYF,.,.,TRBV5-1,TRBJ2-5
TGTGCCAGCAGTTCCCCGGGACAGGGAACCTACGAGCAGTACTTC,CASSSPGQGTYEQYF,.,TRBD1,TRBV6-6,TRBJ2-7
TGTGCCAGCAGCTTCATGACAGGATCTAGCAATCAGCCCCAGCATTTT,CASSFMTGSSNQPQHF,few,.,TRBV5-6,TRBJ1-5
TGTGCCAGCAGCTCCTGGGGGGGGGCCGCCTACAATGAGCAGTTCTTC,CASSSWGGAAYNEQFF,.,.,TRBV7-2,TRBJ2-1
TGTGCCAGCAGTTCTCAGGGAGTAGGCTATGGCTACACCTTC,CASSSQGVGYGYTF,.,.,TRBV28,TRBJ1-2
TGTGCCAGCAGCGTAGAAAATTCACCCCTCCACTTT,CASSVENSPLHF,.,.,TRBV9,TRBJ1-6
TGTGCCAGCAGTTGGGGGGGTCCCACAGATACGCAGTATTTT,CASSWGGPTDTQYF,once,TRBD2,TRBV6-2/TRBV6-3,TRBJ2-3
TGTGCCAGAGGACTCCAACCGAACACTGAAGCTTTCTTT,CARGLQPNTEAFF,few,.,TRBV2,TRBJ1-1
TGTGCCAGTAGTATGCCAACGGCGGCAGGAATCTATGGCTACACCTTC,CASSMPTAAGIYGYTF,.,.,TRBV19,TRBJ1-2
TGTGCCAGCAGCCCCCTGAGCGGGGCTAGCACAGATACGCAGTATTTT,CASSPLSGASTDTQYF,.,TRBD2,TRBV7-3,TRBJ2-3
TGCGCCAGCAGAGGGCATCCTTATTCCTACGAGCAGTACTTC,CASRGHPYSYEQYF,.,.,TRBV10-1,TRBJ2-7
TGCGCCAGTGGGGCTAGCGGGCCCCTAGAGACCCAGTACTTC,CASGASGPLETQYF,once,TRBD2,TRBV10-2,TRBJ2-5
TGTGCCAGCAGCTCATCCACAGGGGCCCCCGATTATAATTCACCCCTCCACTTT,CASSSSTGAPDYNSPLHF,.,TRBD1,TRBV5-4,TRBJ1-6
TGTGCCAGCAGCTTGCTGGCAGGGGCCTATGGCTACACCTTC,CASSLLAGAYGYTF,.,.,TRBV5-6,TRBJ1-2
TGTGCCAGCAGCGGGGGTGGGGCATTGAGAGGGAACACCATATATTTT,CASSGGGALRGNTIYF,.,.,TRBV9,TRBJ1-3
TGTGCCAGCAGCTCGGCAGGGGTGGCTGAAGCTTTCTTT,CASSSAGVAEAFF,.,.,TRBV7-3,TRBJ1-1
TGTGCCAGCAGCGTAGGATGGGGGGCGACGTACGAGCAGTACTTC,CASSVGWGATYEQYF,few,.,TRBV9,TRBJ2-7
TGCGCCAGCAGCCCGGAGGGACTAGCGGGAGGGGGGTACAATGAGCAGTTCTTC,CASSPEGLAGGGYNEQFF,once,TRBD2,TRBV5-1,TRBJ2-1
TGTGCCAGCAGCCAGTACAGGGGGCCAGGCACCGGGGAGCTGTTTTTT,CASSQYRGPGTGELFF,.,TRBD1,TRBV4-2,TRBJ2-2
TGTGCCAGCAGCCAAGATCCCGGGTGGGGGGGCAGTGAGCAGTTCTTC,CASSQDPGWGGSEQFF,.,.,TRBV14,TRBJ2-1
TGCGCCAGCAACATCCCTGGAGGGGAAACTGCCAAAAACATTCAGTACTTC,CASNIPGGETAKNIQYF,.,.,TRBV10-1,TRBJ2-4
TGTGCCAGCAGCCTAGCTTGGGGGGCCGGGGAGACCCAGTACTTC,CASSLAWGAGETQYF,.,.,TRBV14,TRBJ2-5
TGTGCCAGCAGTTACTCGGGGCAGGGAACTGAAGCTTTCTTT,CASSYSGQGTEAFF,.,.,TRBV6-5,TRBJ1-1
TGTGCCAGCAGTGAAAGGCAGGGGACGGAGACCCAGTACTTC,CASSERQGTETQYF,.,.,TRBV2,TRBJ2-5
TGTGCCAGCAGACTTAGCGGGGGCCAAAGCCGAGAGCAGTTCTTC,CASRLSGGQSREQFF,.,TRBD2,TRBV7-2,TRBJ2-1
TGTGCCAGCTCCCCCCGTTGGCGGGTCACAGATACGCAGTATTTT,CASSPRWRVTDTQYF,once,.,TRBV12-1,TRBJ2-3
TGTGCCAGCAGCTCGCCGACTAGCCGGGACTACAATGAGCAGTTCTTC,CASSSPTSRDYNEQFF,once,TRBD2,TRBV13,TRBJ2-1
TGTGCCAGCAGTTACGAGCTAGCGGAAGAGACCCAGTACTTC,CASSYELAEETQYF,once,TRBD2,TRBV6-5,TRBJ2-5
TGCGCCAGCAGCCAAGCCGCGGGGGGGTTAGAGACCCAGTACTTC,CASSQAAGGLETQYF,.,TRBD2,TRBV4-1,TRBJ2-5